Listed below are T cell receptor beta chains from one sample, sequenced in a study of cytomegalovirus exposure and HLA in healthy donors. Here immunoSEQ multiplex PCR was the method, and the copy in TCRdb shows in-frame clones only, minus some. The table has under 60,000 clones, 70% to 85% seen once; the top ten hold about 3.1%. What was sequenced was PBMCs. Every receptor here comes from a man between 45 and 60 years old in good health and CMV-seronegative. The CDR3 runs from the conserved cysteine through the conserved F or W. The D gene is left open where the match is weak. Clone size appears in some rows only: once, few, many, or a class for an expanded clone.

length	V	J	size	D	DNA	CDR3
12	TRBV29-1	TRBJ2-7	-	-	TGCAGCGTTGAAGTCGCGGACTACGAGCAGTACTTC	CSVEVADYEQYF
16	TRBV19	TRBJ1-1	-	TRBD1	TGTGCCAGTAGTACCGACAGGGGTCCTCGACTTTTTGAAGCTTTCTTT	CASSTDRGPRLFEAFF
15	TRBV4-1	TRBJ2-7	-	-	TGCGCCAGCAGCCAAGAACTGGACAGCTCCTACGAGCAGTACTTC	CASSQELDSSYEQYF
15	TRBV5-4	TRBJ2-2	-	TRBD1	TGTGCCAGCAGCTTGACGGACAGGGCCCCCGGGGAGCTGTTTTTT	CASSLTDRAPGELFF
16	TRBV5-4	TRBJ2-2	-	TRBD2	TGTGCCAGCAGCGGGCCCGGGACTAGCGGGGAGAGGGAGCTGTTTTTT	CASSGPGTSGERELFF
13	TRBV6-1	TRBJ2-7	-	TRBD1	TGTGCCAGCAGGGGGACAGGTTCCTACGAGCAGTACTTC	CASRGTGSYEQYF
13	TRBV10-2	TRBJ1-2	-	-	TGCGCCAGCAGAACGACAGCTAACTATGGCTACACCTTC	CASRTTANYGYTF
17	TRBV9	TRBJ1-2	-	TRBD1	TGTGCCAGCAGCGTGAGGGACAGGGGGCGTTTTAACTATGGCTACACCTTC	CASSVRDRGRFNYGYTF
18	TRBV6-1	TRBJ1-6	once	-	TGTGCCAGCAGTGATGTGGGGGACTCGAGCTCCTATAATTCACCCCTCCACTTT	CASSDVGDSSSYNSPLHF
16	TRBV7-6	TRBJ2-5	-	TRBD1	TGTGCCAGCAGCTCTAGGGACAGGGGGCCCCAAGAGACCCAGTACTTC	CASSSRDRGPQETQYF
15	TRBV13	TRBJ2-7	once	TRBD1	TGTGCCAGCAGCTTAAGGGACAGGGGTTCCTACGAGCAGTACTTC	CASSLRDRGSYEQYF
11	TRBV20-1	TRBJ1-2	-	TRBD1	TGCAGTGCTAGGACAGGGCACGGCTACACCTTC	CSARTGHGYTF
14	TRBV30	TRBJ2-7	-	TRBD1	TGTGCCTGGAGTCCCAGACAGGGTTACTACGAGCAGTACTTC	CAWSPRQGYYEQYF
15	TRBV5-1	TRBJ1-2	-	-	TGCGCCAGCAGCCCCGGAGTCGGGGGGAACTATGGCTACACCTTC	CASSPGVGGNYGYTF
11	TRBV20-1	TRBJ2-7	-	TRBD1	TGCAGTGCTAAAGACAGGGTCGAGCAGTACTTC	CSAKDRVEQYF
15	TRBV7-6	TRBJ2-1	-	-	TGTGCCAGCAGTTTACAGGGTCGATCCTACAATGAGCAGTTCTTC	CASSLQGRSYNEQFF
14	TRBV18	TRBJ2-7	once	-	TGTGCCAGCTCACCGCCCAGGCAATCCTACGAGCAGTACTTC	CASSPPRQSYEQYF
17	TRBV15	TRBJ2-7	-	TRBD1	TGTGCCACCAGCAGAGGTTCGCGACAGGGCTCTCTTTACGAGCAGTACTTC	CATSRGSRQGSLYEQYF
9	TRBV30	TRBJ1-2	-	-	TGTGCCCATGGGGCGGGCTACACCTTC	CAHGAGYTF
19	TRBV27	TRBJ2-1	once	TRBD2	TGTGCCAGCAGTCTGCTGCGCACTGGGACTAGCGGGGGGGGTCGGGAGCAGTTCTTC	CASSLLRTGTSGGGREQFF
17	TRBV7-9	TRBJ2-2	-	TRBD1	TGTGCCAGCAGCTTAGGGTGGGACAGAAGTACCACCGGGGAGCTGTTTTTT	CASSLGWDRSTTGELFF
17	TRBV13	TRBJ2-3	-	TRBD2	TGTGCCAGCAGTTTACGCGGCGGGGGATCGAGCACAGATACGCAGTATTTT	CASSLRGGGSSTDTQYF
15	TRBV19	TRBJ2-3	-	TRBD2	TGTGCCAGTAGTATTGGGGGGGATGGCACAGATACGCAGTATTTT	CASSIGGDGTDTQYF
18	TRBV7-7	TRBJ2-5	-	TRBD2	TGTGCCAGCAGCGAAGCCGGGACTAGCGGGGGGTACCAAGAGACCCAGTACTTC	CASSEAGTSGGYQETQYF
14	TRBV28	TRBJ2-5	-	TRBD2	TGTGCCAGCAGCAGTGGGAGGGATCAAGAGACCCAGTACTTC	CASSSGRDQETQYF
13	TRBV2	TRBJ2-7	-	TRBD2	TGTGCCAGTAGCGGGACTAGCGGGGTCCTCGACAACTTC	CASSGTSGVLDNF
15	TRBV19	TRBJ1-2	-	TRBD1	TGTGCCAGTAGTACGACAGGGGGCAGCGGCTCTGGCTACACCTTC	CASSTTGGSGSGYTF
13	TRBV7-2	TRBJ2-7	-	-	TGTGCCAGCAGCTTATTTCAGTCCTACGAGCAGTACTTC	CASSLFQSYEQYF
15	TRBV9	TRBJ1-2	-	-	TGTGCCAGCAGCCCCGGCGGGGGGTGGGGGAATGGCTACACCTTC	CASSPGGGWGNGYTF
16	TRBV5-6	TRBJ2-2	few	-	TGTGCCAGCAGCTCGCCCGGGGGGCTCGGCACCGGGGAGCTGTTTTTT	CASSSPGGLGTGELFF
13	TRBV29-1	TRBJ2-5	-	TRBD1	TGCAGCGCCGGACAGGGGGCGGTCGAGACCCAGTACTTC	CSAGQGAVETQYF